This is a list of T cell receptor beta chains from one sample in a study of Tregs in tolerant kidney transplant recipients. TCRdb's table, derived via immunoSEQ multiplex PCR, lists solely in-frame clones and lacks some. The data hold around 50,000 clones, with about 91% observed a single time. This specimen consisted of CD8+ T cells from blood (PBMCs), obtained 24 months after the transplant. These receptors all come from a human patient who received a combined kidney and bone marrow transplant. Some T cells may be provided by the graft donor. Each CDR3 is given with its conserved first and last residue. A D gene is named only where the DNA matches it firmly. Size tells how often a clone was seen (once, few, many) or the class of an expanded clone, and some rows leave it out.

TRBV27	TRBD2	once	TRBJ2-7	CASSLLGGAYEQYF	TGTGCCAGCAGTTTATTGGGGGGGGCCTACGAGCAGTACTTC
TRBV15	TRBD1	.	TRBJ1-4	CATSRTGGTNEKLFF	TGTGCCACCAGCAGGACAGGGGGAACTAATGAAAAACTGTTTTTT
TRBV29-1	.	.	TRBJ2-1	CSVDRNEQFF	TGCAGCGTTGATCGCAATGAGCAGTTCTTC
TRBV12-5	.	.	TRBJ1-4	CASGQSPHEKLFF	TGTGCTAGTGGACAGAGTCCGCATGAAAAACTGTTTTTT
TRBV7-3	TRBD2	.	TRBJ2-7	CASSLGGGHYEQYF	TGTGCCAGCAGCTTAGGGGGAGGGCACTACGAGCAGTACTTC
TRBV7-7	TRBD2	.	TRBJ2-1	CASSLVAGSSEQFF	TGTGCCAGCAGCTTAGTAGCGGGGTCTAGTGAGCAGTTCTTC
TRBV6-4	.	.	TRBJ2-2	CASRTGNTGELFF	TGTGCCAGCAGGACAGGGAACACCGGGGAGCTGTTTTTT
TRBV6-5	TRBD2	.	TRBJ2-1	CASNLAGSYNEQFF	TGTGCCAGCAACCTAGCGGGCTCCTACAATGAGCAGTTCTTC
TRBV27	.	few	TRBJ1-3	CASSFRGTGNTIYF	TGTGCCAGCAGTTTCCGGGGTACCGGAAACACCATATATTTT
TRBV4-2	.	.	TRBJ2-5	CASSQDRREGQETQYF	TGTGCCAGCAGCCAAGATAGACGGGAAGGTCAAGAGACCCAGTACTTC
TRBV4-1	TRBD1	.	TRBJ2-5	CASSPRQGETQYF	TGCGCCAGCAGCCCCCGACAGGGAGAGACCCAGTACTTC
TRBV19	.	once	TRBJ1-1	CASSMGGTSLGEAFF	TGTGCCAGTAGTATGGGCGGGACTAGCTTGGGTGAAGCTTTCTTT
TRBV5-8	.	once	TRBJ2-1	CASSLQGGNEQFF	TGTGCCAGCAGCTTGCAAGGGGGTAATGAGCAGTTCTTC
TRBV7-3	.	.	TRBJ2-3	CASSLVGITDTQYF	TGTGCCAGCAGCTTAGTCGGTATCACAGATACGCAGTATTTT
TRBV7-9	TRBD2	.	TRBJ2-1	CASSSVAGTYNEQFF	TGTGCCAGCAGCTCGGTAGCGGGTACCTACAATGAGCAGTTCTTC
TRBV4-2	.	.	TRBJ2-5	CASSLLQGEETQYF	TGTGCCAGCAGCCTTTTACAGGGTGAAGAGACCCAGTACTTC
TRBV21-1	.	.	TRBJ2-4	CASLRGGDEKNIQYF	TGTGCCAGCCTTAGGGGGGGCGATGAGAAAAACATTCAGTACTTC
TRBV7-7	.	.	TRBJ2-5	CASSLVGGGLETQYF	TGTGCCAGCAGCTTAGTAGGTGGTGGGCTAGAGACCCAGTACTTC
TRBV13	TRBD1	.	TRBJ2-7	CASSTIRQGANYEQYF	TGTGCCAGCAGTACAATTCGACAGGGGGCCAACTACGAGCAGTACTTC
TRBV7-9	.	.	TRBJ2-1	CASSLGGEQFF	TGTGCCAGCAGCCTCGGCGGTGAGCAGTTCTTC
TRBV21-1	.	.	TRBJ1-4	CASRQGEEKLFF	TGTGCCAGCCGACAGGGTGAAGAAAAACTGTTTTTT
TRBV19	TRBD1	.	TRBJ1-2	CASSIWLEGGDGYTF	TGTGCCAGTAGTATATGGCTCGAAGGGGGCGATGGCTACACCTTC
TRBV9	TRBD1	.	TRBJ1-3	CASSAHGQGALGNTIYF	TGTGCCAGCAGCGCCCATGGACAGGGGGCGCTCGGAAACACCATATATTTT
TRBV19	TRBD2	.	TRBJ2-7	CASSSRTSGPYEQYF	TGTGCCAGTAGCTCCCGGACTAGCGGTCCCTACGAGCAGTACTTC
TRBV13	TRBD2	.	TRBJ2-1	CASSLEAGGVKNEQFF	TGTGCCAGCAGCTTAGAAGCGGGGGGCGTTAAGAATGAGCAGTTCTTC
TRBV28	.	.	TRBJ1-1	CASSLDSWNTEAFF	TGTGCCAGCAGTTTGGACAGCTGGAACACTGAAGCTTTCTTT
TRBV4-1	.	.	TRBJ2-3	CASSQVPGGLTDTQYF	TGCGCCAGCAGCCAAGTCCCGGGGGGCCTCACAGATACGCAGTATTTT
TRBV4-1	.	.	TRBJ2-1	CASSRTGDSYNEQFF	TGCGCCAGCAGCCGAACAGGTGACTCCTACAATGAGCAGTTCTTC
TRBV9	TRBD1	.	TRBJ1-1	CASSVSRDRGRNTEAFF	TGTGCCAGCAGCGTCTCCCGGGACAGGGGTCGGAACACTGAAGCTTTCTTT
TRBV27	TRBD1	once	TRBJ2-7	CASSYSGTGYTYEQYF	TGTGCCAGCAGCTACTCCGGGACAGGCTATACCTACGAGCAGTACTTC
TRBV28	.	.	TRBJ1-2	CASNPRTSYGYTF	TGTGCCAGCAACCCCCGGACAAGCTATGGCTACACCTTC
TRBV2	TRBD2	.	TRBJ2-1	CASTGGGGRLEQFF	TGTGCCAGCACCGGGGGCGGGGGGCGGCTTGAGCAGTTCTTC
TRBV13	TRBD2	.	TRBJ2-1	CASSATGTSSYNEQLF	TGTGCCAGCAGCGCCACCGGGACTAGCTCCTACAATGAGCAGCTCTTC
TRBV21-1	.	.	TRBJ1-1	CASSLRADETEAFF	TGTGCCAGCAGTCTCAGGGCGGACGAGACTGAAGCTTTCTTT
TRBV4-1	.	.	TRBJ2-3	CASSHRQRTDTQYF	TGCGCCAGCAGCCATAGACAACGCACAGATACGCAGTATTTT
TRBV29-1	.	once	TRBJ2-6	CSVEFWSEYSGANVLTF	TGCAGCGTTGAATTTTGGTCAGAATACTCTGGGGCCAACGTCCTGACTTTC
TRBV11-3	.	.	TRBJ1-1	CASSLEGGYEPEAFF	TGTGCCAGCAGCTTAGAAGGCGGGTACGAACCTGAAGCTTTCTTT
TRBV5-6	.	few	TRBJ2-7	CASSPSLGEQYF	TGTGCCAGCAGCCCCTCCCTCGGGGAGCAGTACTTC
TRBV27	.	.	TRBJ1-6	CAGSLLGGYNSPLHF	TGTGCCGGCAGTTTATTGGGGGGGTATAATTCACCCCTCCACTTT
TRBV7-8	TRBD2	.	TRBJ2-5	CASRKGLAGTKETQYF	TGTGCCAGCAGAAAGGGACTAGCGGGGACCAAAGAGACCCAGTACTTC
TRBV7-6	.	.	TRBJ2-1	CASSLGAGVNYNEQFF	TGTGCCAGCAGCTTAGGTGCAGGGGTCAACTACAATGAGCAGTTCTTC
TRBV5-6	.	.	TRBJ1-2	CASSLDRVIYGYTF	TGTGCCAGCAGCTTGGACAGGGTAATCTATGGCTACACCTTC
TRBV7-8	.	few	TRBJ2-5	CASSRIRVSKETQYF	TGTGCCAGCAGCAGAATCAGGGTATCTAAAGAGACCCAGTACTTC
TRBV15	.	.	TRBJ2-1	CATSRGRGLAINEQFF	TGTGCCACCAGCAGAGGTCGAGGACTCGCAATCAATGAGCAGTTCTTC
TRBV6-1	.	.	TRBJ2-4	CASSDPLAKNIQYF	TGTGCCAGCAGTGATCCACTAGCCAAAAACATTCAGTACTTC
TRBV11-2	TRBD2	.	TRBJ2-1	CASSLEGLAGGPGEQFF	TGTGCCAGCAGCTTGGAAGGACTAGCGGGAGGGCCGGGGGAGCAGTTCTTC
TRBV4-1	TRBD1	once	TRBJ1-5	CASSQSRGLSNQPQHF	TGCGCCAGCAGCCAAAGCAGGGGGCTTAGCAATCAGCCCCAGCATTTT
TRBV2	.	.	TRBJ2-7	CASSEGQYYEQYF	TGTGCCAGCAGTGAAGGTCAGTACTACGAGCAGTACTTC
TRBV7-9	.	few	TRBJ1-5	CASSLNRRPQHF	TGTGCCAGCAGCTTAAACCGTAGGCCCCAGCATTTT
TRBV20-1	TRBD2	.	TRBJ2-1	CRSLAGWEQFF	TGCAGATCACTAGCGGGCTGGGAGCAGTTCTTC
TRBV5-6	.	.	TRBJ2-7	CASSLGGTYYEQYF	TGTGCCAGCAGCTTGGGAGGGACATACTACGAGCAGTACTTC
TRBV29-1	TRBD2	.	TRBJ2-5	CSSGGEGQETQYF	TGCAGCTCCGGGGGGGAAGGCCAAGAGACCCAGTACTTC
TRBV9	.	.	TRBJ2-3	CASSVGLGIDTQYF	TGTGCCAGCAGCGTAGGTCTAGGTATAGATACGCAGTATTTT
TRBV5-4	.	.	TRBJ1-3	CASSLRETSGNTIYF	TGTGCCAGCAGCTTGCGGGAAACCTCTGGAAACACCATATATTTT
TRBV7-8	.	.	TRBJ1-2	CASSFGEFYGYPF	TGTGCCAGCAGCTTTGGGGAGTTCTATGGCTACCCCTTC
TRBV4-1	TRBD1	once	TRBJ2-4	CASSQSGDRVGIQYF	TGCGCCAGCAGCCAAAGCGGGGACAGGGTGGGCATTCAGTACTTC
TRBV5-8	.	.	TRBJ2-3	CASSFGPGNTPYTDTQYF	TGTGCCAGCAGCTTTGGCCCCGGGAACACTCCATACACGGATACGCAGTATTTT